A selection of T cell receptor beta chains follows, all from one sample in a study of blood T cell repertoires in COVID-19. The assay was immunoSEQ multiplex PCR, and TCRdb's table has in-frame clones only and misses some. The table records 90,000 to 120,000 clones, around 84% of them present only once. What was sequenced was peripheral blood. These receptors came from a man aged 60 to 75 with acute or convalescent COVID-19. CDR3s include the opening cysteine and the closing phenylalanine or tryptophan. The order of the fields is clone size, V gene, J gene, D gene, CDR3 DNA, CDR3 protein. D genes are given only for firm matches. Clone size is given for some rows only: seen once, a few or many times, or a class if the clone is expanded.

.	TRBV27	TRBJ1-2	TRBD1	TGTGCCAGCAGTCTCTCCGGGACAGGGACCTATGGCTACACCTTC	CASSLSGTGTYGYTF
.	TRBV5-1	TRBJ2-7	.	TGCGCCAGCAGCAAAGCGGGTCACTCCTACGAGCAGTACTTC	CASSKAGHSYEQYF
.	TRBV5-1	TRBJ1-6	.	TGCGCCAGCAGCCCTGGCAGGGCGGTGGATTCACCCCTCCACTTT	CASSPGRAVDSPLHF
.	TRBV30	TRBJ2-1	.	TGTGCCTGGAGTCTTAATGAGCAGTTCTTC	CAWSLNEQFF
.	TRBV19	TRBJ2-3	.	TGTGCCAGTGCCAGTGATAGCGGATACACAGATACGCAGTATTTT	CASASDSGYTDTQYF
few	TRBV6-5	TRBJ2-1	TRBD1	TGTGCCAGCAGCCAAGACAGGGACGGGAATGAGCAGTTCTTC	CASSQDRDGNEQFF
.	TRBV12-2	TRBJ1-5	.	TGTGCAAGTCGCTTAGCTGAGGGACAGCGCAAAAATCAGCCCCAGCATTTT	CASRLAEGQRKNQPQHF
.	TRBV27	TRBJ2-3	TRBD2	TGTGCCAGCAGCACAACGGGGGGGAGCACAGATACGCAGTATTTT	CASSTTGGSTDTQYF
once	TRBV30	TRBJ2-2	.	TGTGCCTGGAGATGGGGGCCCAACACCGGGGAGCTGTTTTTT	CAWRWGPNTGELFF
few	TRBV6-2/TRBV6-3	TRBJ2-2	.	TGTGCCAGCAGTTACTCGAGGAGAACCAACACCGGGGAGCTGTTTTTT	CASSYSRRTNTGELFF
once	TRBV11-3	TRBJ1-1	.	TGTGCCAGCAGCTGGGCAGGGCGAGGCCTCATGAACACTGAAGCTTTCTTT	CASSWAGRGLMNTEAFF
.	TRBV9	TRBJ1-6	.	TGTGCCAGCAGCGTAGGGGCAGGCCCTCATAATTCACCCCTCCACTTT	CASSVGAGPHNSPLHF
.	TRBV5-1	TRBJ2-2	TRBD1	TGCGCCAGCAGCTTACAGGGGGCATCACTCCTTAACACCGGGGAGCTGTTTTTT	CASSLQGASLLNTGELFF
.	TRBV27	TRBJ2-5	TRBD2	TGTGCCAGCAGTAACCCCGGGACTAGCGGAGAGACCCAGTACTTC	CASSNPGTSGETQYF
.	TRBV5-1	TRBJ1-5	TRBD1	TGCGCCAGCAGCGCGACAGGGTTCCCGGATCAGCCCCAGCATTTT	CASSATGFPDQPQHF
few	TRBV29-1	TRBJ1-1	.	TGCAGCGTTGTCTCAGATGACACTGAAGCTTTCTTT	CSVVSDDTEAFF
once	TRBV5-6	TRBJ1-1	.	TGTGCCAGCAGCTTGGCAGGGGTATCTGAAGCTTTCTTT	CASSLAGVSEAFF
few	TRBV15	TRBJ2-1	.	TGTGCCACCAGAGCGTCGACCTACAATGAGCAGTTCTTC	CATRASTYNEQFF
.	TRBV14	TRBJ1-1	.	TGTGCCAGCAGCCACCCCGTCCCCGGCCAGGGGAACACTGAAGCTTTCTTT	CASSHPVPGQGNTEAFF
few	TRBV19	TRBJ1-1	.	TGTGCCAGTAGTGCGACAGGTTCCATGAACACTGAAGCTTTCTTT	CASSATGSMNTEAFF
.	TRBV27	TRBJ2-5	TRBD2	TGTGCCAGCAGTACAAGCGGGGGAGAGTACCAAGAGACCCAGTACTTC	CASSTSGGEYQETQYF
.	TRBV5-5	TRBJ1-5	TRBD1	TGTGCCAGCAGCCAGGGACAGGGACTAAATCAGCCCCAGCATTTT	CASSQGQGLNQPQHF
.	TRBV4-3	TRBJ2-3	TRBD2	TGCGCCAGCAGCCATCGGACTAGCGGGAGCCCGCCAGATACGCAGTATTTT	CASSHRTSGSPPDTQYF
few	TRBV12-3/TRBV12-4	TRBJ2-1	TRBD2	TGTGCCAGCAGCCCCGGGACTAGTCTAGTCTTC	CASSPGTSLVF
.	TRBV11-3	TRBJ2-5	.	TGTGCCAGCAGCCCACCGGGGGTGGAGACCCAGTACTTC	CASSPPGVETQYF
.	TRBV10-3	TRBJ1-2	.	TGTGCCATCAGTGAGTCAGGCGGAGCTAACTATGGCTACACCTTC	CAISESGGANYGYTF
.	TRBV6-1	TRBJ1-5	.	TGTGCCAGCAGTGAGGAGGGGACGACTTATAGCAATCAGCCCCAGCATTTT	CASSEEGTTYSNQPQHF
.	TRBV12-3/TRBV12-4	TRBJ1-5	TRBD1	TGTGCCAGCAGTTCGACAGGGAATCAGCCCCAGCATTTT	CASSSTGNQPQHF
.	TRBV9	TRBJ2-3	.	TGTGCCAGCAGCGTAGATAGAGGAATGAGAGATACGCAGTATTTT	CASSVDRGMRDTQYF
.	TRBV24-1	TRBJ1-2	.	TGTGCCACCTCCCCGGCGGGGGGGGCGATCTATGGCTACACCTTC	CATSPAGGAIYGYTF
few	TRBV5-4	TRBJ1-6	.	TGTGCCAGCAGCTTGGCCAATTTGAATTCACCCCTCCACTTT	CASSLANLNSPLHF
few	TRBV27	TRBJ1-2	.	TGTGCCAGCAGTTTTACAGGGTATTTAGGAGGCTACACCTTC	CASSFTGYLGGYTF
.	TRBV18	TRBJ2-1	.	TGTGCCAGCTCACCAGGTTACTCACAGGAGCCGTTCTTC	CASSPGYSQEPFF
.	TRBV11-3	TRBJ2-6	TRBD1	TGTGCCAGCAGCCCCCGACAGGGGCAAGGGGCCAACGTCCTGACTTTC	CASSPRQGQGANVLTF
.	TRBV6-6	TRBJ1-5	TRBD1	TGTGCCAGCAGCTCTAGAACGACAAACGACAGGGTAAGAAATCAGCCCCAGCATTTT	CASSSRTTNDRVRNQPQHF
.	TRBV7-8	TRBJ2-4	TRBD2	TGTGCCAGCGCCCTAGAGGCGGGGGGGACAGTCAAAAACATTCAGTACTTC	CASALEAGGTVKNIQYF
.	TRBV11-3	TRBJ2-5	TRBD2	TGTGCCAGCAGCTTGAGGACGCTAGCGGGAAGAGAGACCCAGTACTTC	CASSLRTLAGRETQYF
.	TRBV10-3	TRBJ1-2	TRBD1	TGTGGCTCGGGGACAGATAACTATGGCTACACCTTC	CGSGTDNYGYTF
.	TRBV11-2	TRBJ1-2	TRBD1	TGTGCCAGCAGCCCGGGACAGCCGGCGGGATACACCTTC	CASSPGQPAGYTF
.	TRBV19	TRBJ1-1	.	TGTGCCAGTATCGCATCCCCGCGGGGCACTGAAGCTTTCTTT	CASIASPRGTEAFF
.	TRBV2	TRBJ1-4	.	TGTGCCAGCAGTGAGCAACAGGGTTCAACTAATGAAAAACTGTTTTTT	CASSEQQGSTNEKLFF
once	TRBV5-1	TRBJ1-1	.	TGCGCCAGCAGCTTGGACAGGGTAAACACTGAAGCTTTCTTT	CASSLDRVNTEAFF
.	TRBV27	TRBJ1-4	TRBD1	TGTGCCAGCAGTCCCGTCCCGGGACAGGGGAGGCATGAAAAACTGTTTTTT	CASSPVPGQGRHEKLFF
.	TRBV6-1	TRBJ2-5	TRBD1	TGTGCCAGCAGTCCCGGGACAGGGGTCATGGAGACCCAGTACTTC	CASSPGTGVMETQYF
.	TRBV19	TRBJ2-1	TRBD2	TGTGCCAGTAGTTTAGCGGGAGGGCCTGGGGAGCAGTTCTTC	CASSLAGGPGEQFF
few	TRBV5-1	TRBJ1-2	TRBD1	TGCGCCAGCAGCTTGGGACAGGGTGGCTACACCTTC	CASSLGQGGYTF
once	TRBV9	TRBJ1-1	TRBD1	TGTGCCAGCAGCCCACACGACAGGGGGATTGGAGGCACTGAAGCTTTCTTT	CASSPHDRGIGGTEAFF
.	TRBV7-7	TRBJ1-1	.	TGTGCTAGCAGCCTGACGGGAAACACTGAAGCTTTCTTT	CASSLTGNTEAFF
.	TRBV29-1	TRBJ1-4	TRBD1	TGCAGCGTTGAAGATCGGGACAGTGGGGAAAAACTGTTTTTT	CSVEDRDSGEKLFF
.	TRBV5-6	TRBJ2-1	TRBD2	TGTGCCAGCAGCTTAGTACTAGCGGGAGGAGGTGATGAGCAGTTCTTC	CASSLVLAGGGDEQFF
.	TRBV5-1	TRBJ1-1	TRBD1	TGCGCCAGCAGCTCACAGGGGGATCGAACTGAAGCTTTCTTT	CASSSQGDRTEAFF
.	TRBV25-1	TRBJ2-7	.	TGTGCCAGCACTTTCGGGAGCTCCTACGAGCAGTACTTC	CASTFGSSYEQYF
.	TRBV2	TRBJ2-5	TRBD2	TGTGCCAGGCTCCCGGGACTAGAGGCGTTCCGTGGGACCCAGTACTTC	CARLPGLEAFRGTQYF
.	TRBV7-8	TRBJ1-1	.	TGTGCCAGCAGCTTAGTTTCTGATGTTGACAGAGGCACTGAAGCTTTCTTT	CASSLVSDVDRGTEAFF
.	TRBV5-8	TRBJ2-5	TRBD1	TGTGCCAGCAGCAGGGCAGGGGGAGAGACCCAGTACTTC	CASSRAGGETQYF
.	TRBV5-1	TRBJ2-1	TRBD1	TGCGCCAGCAGCTGGACAGGGGGCAATGAGCAGTTCTTC	CASSWTGGNEQFF
.	TRBV5-4	TRBJ2-2	TRBD2	TGTGCCAGCAGCTTAAGGGGAGGGCGAACCGGGGAGCTGTTTTTT	CASSLRGGRTGELFF